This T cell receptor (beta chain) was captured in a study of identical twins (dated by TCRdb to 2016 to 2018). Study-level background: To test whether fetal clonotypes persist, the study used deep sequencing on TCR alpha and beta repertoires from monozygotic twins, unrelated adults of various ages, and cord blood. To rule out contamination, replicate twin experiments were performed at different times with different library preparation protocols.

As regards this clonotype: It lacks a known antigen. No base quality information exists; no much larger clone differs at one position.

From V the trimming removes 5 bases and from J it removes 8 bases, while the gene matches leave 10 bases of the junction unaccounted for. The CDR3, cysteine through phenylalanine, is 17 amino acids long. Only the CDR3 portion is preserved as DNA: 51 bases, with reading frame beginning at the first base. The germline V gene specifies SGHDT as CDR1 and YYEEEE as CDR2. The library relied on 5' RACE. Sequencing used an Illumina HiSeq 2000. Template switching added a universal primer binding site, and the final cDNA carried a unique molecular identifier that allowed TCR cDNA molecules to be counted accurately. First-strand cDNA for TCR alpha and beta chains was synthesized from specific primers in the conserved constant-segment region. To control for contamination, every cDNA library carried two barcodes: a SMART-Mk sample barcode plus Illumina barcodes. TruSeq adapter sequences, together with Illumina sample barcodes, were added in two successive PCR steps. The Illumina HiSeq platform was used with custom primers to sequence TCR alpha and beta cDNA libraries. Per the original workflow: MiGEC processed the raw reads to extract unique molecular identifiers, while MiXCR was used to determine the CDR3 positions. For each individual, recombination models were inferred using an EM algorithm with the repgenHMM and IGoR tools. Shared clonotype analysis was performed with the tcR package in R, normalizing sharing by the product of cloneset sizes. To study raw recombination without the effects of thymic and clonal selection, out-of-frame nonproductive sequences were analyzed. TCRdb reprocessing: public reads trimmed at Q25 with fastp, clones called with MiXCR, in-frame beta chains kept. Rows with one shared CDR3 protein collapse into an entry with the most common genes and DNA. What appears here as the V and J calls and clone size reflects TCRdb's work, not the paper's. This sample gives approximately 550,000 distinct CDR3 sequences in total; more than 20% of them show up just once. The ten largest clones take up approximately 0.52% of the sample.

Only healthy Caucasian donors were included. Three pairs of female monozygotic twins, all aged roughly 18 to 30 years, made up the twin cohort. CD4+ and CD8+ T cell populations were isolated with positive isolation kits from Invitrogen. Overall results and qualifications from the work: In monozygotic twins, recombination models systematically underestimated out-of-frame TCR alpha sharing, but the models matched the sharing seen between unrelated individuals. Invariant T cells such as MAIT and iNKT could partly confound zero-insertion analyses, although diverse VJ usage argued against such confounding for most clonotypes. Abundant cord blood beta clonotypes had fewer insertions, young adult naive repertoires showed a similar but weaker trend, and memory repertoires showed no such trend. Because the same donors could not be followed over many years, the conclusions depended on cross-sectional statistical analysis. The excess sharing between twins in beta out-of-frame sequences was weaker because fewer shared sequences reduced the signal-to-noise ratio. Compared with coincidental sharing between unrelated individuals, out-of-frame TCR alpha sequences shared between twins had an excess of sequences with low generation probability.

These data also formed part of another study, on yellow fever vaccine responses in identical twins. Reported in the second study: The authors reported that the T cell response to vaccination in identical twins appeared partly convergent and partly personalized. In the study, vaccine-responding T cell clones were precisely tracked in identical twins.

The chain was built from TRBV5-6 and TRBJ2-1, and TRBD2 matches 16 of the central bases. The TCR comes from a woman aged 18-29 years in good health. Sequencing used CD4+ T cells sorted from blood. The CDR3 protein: CASRPPGLAGGEDEQFF. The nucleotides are TGTGCCAGCAGGCCCCCGGGACTAGCGGGAGGGGAGGATGAGCAGTTCTTC.